One sample yielded the 32 T cell receptor beta chains listed below, sequenced in a study of human T cells and chemical hapten exposure. Each CDR3 protein is one row after TCRdb ran MiXCR on the RACE reads. Among about 100,000 distinct CDR3 sequences listed, around 10% were seen once. The time point: patch test 1, 2 weeks after DPC sensitization. Described treatment: therapeutic diphenylcyclopropenone sensitization with weekly scalp DPC. The sample was whole blood, taken in connection with sensitization to the hapten diphenylcyclopropenone (DPC). Source of these receptors: a woman aged 40 to 49 with alopecia areata. Some clones in this sample may be carry-over from other donors' samples.

This clonotype occurred many times. This rearrangement joins TRBV4-2 to TRBJ1-6, with D perhaps matching TRBD1 (6 bases). Germline V gene data show CDR1 as LGHNA and CDR2 as YNFKEQ. Trimming cost V 0 bases and J 9 bases, with 15 bases left between them. The CDR3 is 16 amino acids. CDR3 residues: CASSQDHRDGTSPLHF. The DNA for the CDR3 is TGTGCCAGCAGCCAAGATCACAGGGACGGAACTTCACCCCTCCACTTT.

This clonotype was seen at least ten times. The V and J genes are TRBV13 and TRBJ2-7; 7 nucleotides agree with TRBD2. The germline V gene encodes CDR1 PRHDT and CDR2 FYEKMQ (reference sequence). CDR3 length: 14 residues. V lost 6 bases, J lost 7 bases, and 12 bases stayed unmatched. DNA for the CDR3: TGTGCCAGCAGGGCACGGGGGGACGAGGGAGAGCAGTACTTC. It encodes CASRARGDEGEQYF.

This clonotype turned up a few times. The CDR3 region has the DNA TGCGCCAGCAGCTACCAGGGGGAGCAGTACTTC. Its protein product is CASSYQGEQYF. This chain joins TRBV5-1 and TRBJ2-7; D possibly corresponds to TRBD1 (6 bases). Germline values: CDR1 SGHRS, CDR2 YFSETQ. The CDR3 spans 11 residues. V shed 3 bases and J shed 7 bases, with 8 bases lying between them.

The sample holds one count of this clonotype. The rearrangement links TRBV29-1 to TRBJ1-2; TRBD1 aligns across 7 bases. The germline V gene has CDR1 SQVTM and CDR2 ANQGSEA. V lost 4 bases and J lost 6; bases outside the gene matches: 2. The CDR3 extends over 11 amino acids. The CDR3 nucleotides read TGCAGCGTTGGCAGGGGGGATGGCTACACCTTC. Translated: CSVGRGDGYTF. The variable domain in full, completed from reference TRBV29-1 and TRBJ1-2, reads SAVISQKPSRDICQRGTSLTIQCQVDSQVTMMFWYRQQPGQSLTLIATANQGSEATYESGFVIDKFPISRPNLTFSTLTVSNMSPEDSSIYLCSVGRGDGYTFGSGTRLTVV.

The chain is built from TRBV7-2 and TRBJ2-4; TRBD1 or TRBD2 may be the D gene (5 bases each). This CDR3 region has 12 residues. The V gene's germline CDR1 is SGHTA and CDR2 FQGNSA. Between the trimmed V and J ends, which lost 5 bases and 7 bases, there was a span of 9 bases. CDR3 sequence: CASSPEGNIQYF. In nucleotides, the CDR3 is TGTGCCAGCAGCCCAGAGGGGAACATTCAGTACTTC.

This clonotype was detected a few times. J is TRBJ2-5 and V is TRBV7-8, with D maybe TRBD1 (5 bases). The ends were cut back, 4 bases at V and 3 bases at J, with 12 bases in the middle. In germline, CDR1 is SGHVS, CDR2 FQNEAQ. The CDR3 is 14 residues long. The CDR3 region has the DNA TGTGCCAGCAGCTGGGGCGGCGGAAAAGAGACCCAGTACTTC. This gives the protein CASSWGGGKETQYF.

This clonotype occurred many times. The V and J genes are TRBV7-3 and TRBJ1-6; TRBD1 might be the D (6 bases). The V gene's germline CDR1 is SGHTA and CDR2 FQGTGA. This CDR3 is built from 14 residues. Trimming pared 1 base from V and 7 bases from J, leaving 8 bases between. The CDR3 loop reads CASSLKGVNSPLHF. CDR3 coding DNA: TGTGCCAGCAGCTTAAAGGGGGTGAATTCACCCCTCCACTTT.

This clonotype was detected ten times or more. The chain uses TRBV6-5 and TRBJ2-7, with D perhaps matching TRBD2 (6 bases). This CDR3 comprises 18 residues. Germline V gene data show CDR1 as MNHEY and CDR2 as SVGAGI. Trimming shortened V by 2 bases and J by 0 bases, and 20 bases separated the two germline ends. The CDR3 DNA reads TGTGCCAGCAGTTACCGAACTAGCACTGGGGGAGGCTCCTACGAGCAGTACTTC. Translating gives CASSYRTSTGGGSYEQYF.

This clonotype came up a few times. The V and J genes are TRBV28 and TRBJ2-3; 7 nucleotides line up with TRBD1. The CDR3 runs to 13 residues. Germline-derived CDR1 and CDR2 are MDHEN and SYDVKM. The V segment lost 5 bases and the J segment 3 bases; nucleotides outside the gene matches: 2. The CDR3, as DNA: TGTGCCAGCAGTGGGACAGTAACAGATACGCAGTATTTT. The encoded protein is CASSGTVTDTQYF.

This clonotype was seen repeatedly, ten times or more. The CDR3 nucleotides are TGTGCCACCAGTGGGACAAATGGCCCCATGAACACTGAAGCTTTCTTT. Translating it yields CATSGTNGPMNTEAFF. The chain joins TRBV24-1 to TRBJ1-1; possibly TRBD1 for D (5 bases). The V end was cut by 5 bases, the J end by 0 bases, with 15 bases between. The CDR3 is 16 amino acids. The germline gives CDR1 KGHDR, CDR2 SFDVKD.

Many counts were recorded for this clonotype. The V call is TRBV6-5, the J call TRBJ1-3; D is ambiguous. CDR3 size: 13 residues. V shed 6 bases and J shed 5 bases, with 11 bases lying between them. Looked up from germline, CDR1 is MNHEY and CDR2 is SVGAGI. CDR3 nucleotide sequence: TGTGCCAGCAGCCCCCGCTCGCGAAACACCATATATTTT. It is translated as CASSPRSRNTIYF.

The rearrangement links TRBV11-2 to TRBJ2-4; D not resolved. CDR1 is SGHAT and CDR2 is FQNNGV in the germline V gene. The germline V and J ends were trimmed by 0 bases and 0 bases, with 12 bases remaining between them. The CDR3 loop spans 17 amino acids. Written as DNA, the CDR3 is TGTGCCAGCAGCTTAGATGCCGGACGGGTAGCCAAAAACATTCAGTACTTC. Translated: CASSLDAGRVAKNIQYF.

The sample holds a few counts of this clonotype. V and J are TRBV5-1 and TRBJ2-3; TRBD2 matches 9 bases. The CDR3 is 18 amino acids. J was trimmed by 0 bases and V by 0 bases; bases with no gene match: 8. Germline CDR1 reads SGHRS; CDR2 reads YFSETQ. CDR3 bases: TGCGCCAGCAGCTTGGAAGGTAGCGGGGGCCTTAGCACAGATACGCAGTATTTT. It is translated as CASSLEGSGGLSTDTQYF.

V gene TRBV5-4 combines with J gene TRBJ2-5, with TRBD2 matching over 9 bases. The germline CDR1 and CDR2 sequences are SGHNT and YYREEE (reference sequence). The V and J ends lost 4 bases and 1 base, in that order; junction bases with no gene match: 2. The CDR3 is 14 residues long. The CDR3 DNA is TGTGCCAGCAGCGTAGCGGGGGCCCAAGAGACCCAGTACTTC. Translating it yields CASSVAGAQETQYF.

At least ten counts were recorded for this clonotype. The V gene is TRBV20-1, the J gene TRBJ2-5, with 9 bases that match TRBD1. This CDR3 has 13 amino acids. Per germline, CDR1 DFQATT and CDR2 SNEGSKA (reference sequence). Trimming cost V 3 bases and J 4 bases; bases outside gene matches: 3. The CDR3 is CSARGQGGETQYF. DNA of the CDR3: TGCAGTGCTAGGGGACAGGGTGGAGAGACCCAGTACTTC.

This clonotype has ten or more counts. The chain employs TRBV4-3 and TRBJ2-1; 11 bases are a match to TRBD2. This CDR3 is 20 amino acids long. Germline V gene data show CDR1 as LGHNA and CDR2 as YSLEER. V shed 0 bases, J shed 2 bases, and the junction held 12 bases outside the gene matches. In DNA form, the CDR3 reads TGCGCCAGCAGCCAAGATTCGGGTAGCGGGGGGGACCGGACCTACAATGAGCAGTTCTTC. As protein: CASSQDSGSGGDRTYNEQFF.

V usage is TRBV20-1 and J usage is TRBJ2-2; D assignment may be TRBD1 or TRBD2 (7 bases each). Between the trimmed V and J ends, which lost 6 bases and 7 bases, there was a span of 18 bases. Germline V gene lookup returns CDR1 DFQATT and CDR2 SNEGSKA (reference sequence). The CDR3 totals 14 residues. The CDR3 loop is CSAPPQGGVGELFF. Written as DNA, the CDR3 is TGCAGTGCCCCACCTCAGGGGGGGGTCGGGGAGCTGTTTTTT.

This clonotype was counted between two and nine times. An end of the junction does not agree with germline; a read error may underlie this. V usage is TRBV7-7 and J usage is TRBJ2-1; 8 positions agree with TRBD2. CDR1 is SSHAT and CDR2 is FNYEAQ in the germline V gene (reference sequence). The CDR3 has 14 amino acids. The CDR3 sequence: CASSSGGPRQEQFF. CDR3 nucleotides: TGTGCTAGCAGCTCGGGGGGGCCCAGGCAAGAGCAGTTCTTC.

V and J are TRBV7-2 and TRBJ2-2, with 10 bases aligning to TRBD2. Germline V gene lookup returns CDR1 SGHTA and CDR2 FQGNSA. With 5 bases clipped from V and 7 bases from J, the junction kept 19 bases outside the gene matches. The CDR3 loop spans 19 amino acids. The CDR3: CASSVHPIPAGGPSGELFF. DNA for the CDR3: TGTGCCAGCAGCGTCCACCCCATCCCAGCGGGGGGGCCGAGCGGGGAGCTGTTTTTT.

The chain uses TRBV6-2 or TRBV6-3 and TRBJ2-3; TRBD2 matches at 7 bases. CDR1 and CDR2 from the germline V gene are MNHEY and SVGEGT. V gave up 2 bases and J gave up 1 base; unmatched junction bases: 6. The CDR3 is made up of 16 amino acids. The CDR3 here is CASSYHPSGRTDTQYF. For the CDR3, the DNA is TGTGCCAGCAGTTACCACCCTAGCGGCCGCACAGATACGCAGTATTTT.

The table lists this clonotype with a few counts. The chain recombines TRBV6-6 with TRBJ2-5, with D possibly being TRBD1 (6 bases). The germline V and J ends were trimmed by 2 bases and 4 bases, with 14 bases remaining between them. This CDR3 region has 15 residues. Germline V gene sequence: CDR1 MNHNY, CDR2 SVGAGI (reference sequence). This CDR3 is CASSYTRQVGETQYF. CDR3 in DNA: TGTGCCAGCAGTTACACGAGACAGGTGGGAGAGACCCAGTACTTC.

The chain joins TRBV30 to TRBJ1-1; no reliable D call. The CDR3 runs 12 residues. The germline V and J ends were trimmed by 3 bases and 5 bases, with 10 bases remaining between them. Germline loops: CDR1 GTSNPN, CDR2 SVGIG (reference sequence). In DNA, the CDR3 is TGTGCCTGGAGGAGGGAGAAGACTGAAGCTTTCTTT. Translation gives CAWRREKTEAFF.

This clonotype came up a few times. The chain carries TRBV28 and TRBJ2-1; D is possibly TRBD2 (5 bases). Germline CDR1 reads MDHEN; CDR2 reads SYDVKM. V was clipped by 5 bases and J by 7 bases, with 12 bases between them. The CDR3 has 13 amino acids. The CDR3 DNA reads as TGTGCCAGCAGTCCGCCCAGGAGGAATGAGCAGTTCTTC. Encoded protein: CASSPPRRNEQFF.

In its sample, this clonotype was seen many times. This chain joins TRBV11-2 and TRBJ2-5, with 10 bases fitting TRBD2. CDR1 is SGHAT, CDR2 FQNNGV, per germline. CDR3 size: 15 residues. V lost 3 bases and J lost 10; bases outside the gene matches: 11. CDR3 residues: CASSLVLAGPLGQYF. In DNA form, the CDR3 reads TGTGCCAGCAGCTTGGTACTAGCGGGACCCCTCGGCCAGTACTTC.

V and J are TRBV28 and TRBJ1-2; a weak D match, TRBD1 (5 bases). Deletions cut 2 bases from V and 3 bases from J, with 7 bases between. In germline, CDR1 is MDHEN, CDR2 SYDVKM. The CDR3 extends over 13 amino acids. In nucleotides, the CDR3 is TGTGCCAGCAGTTTACAGGGTTACTATGGCTACACCTTC. It yields the protein CASSLQGYYGYTF.

The V call is TRBV12-3 or TRBV12-4, the J call TRBJ2-1, with TRBD2 identical over 9 bases. The CDR3 runs 16 residues. Losses at the gene ends were 0 bases for V and 8 bases for J; bases not matched to a gene: 8. Written as DNA, the CDR3 is TGTGCCAGCAGTTTAGCGCTAGCGGGGACTACGTATGAGCAGTTCTTC. It encodes CASSLALAGTTYEQFF.

This clonotype was found many times. The rearrangement uses TRBV29-1 and TRBJ2-7, with a weak D call TRBD2 (6 bases). Germline loops: CDR1 SQVTM, CDR2 ANQGSEA. The CDR3 runs 13 residues. The ends were cut back, 4 bases at V and 2 bases at J, with 12 bases in the middle. Written as DNA, the CDR3 is TGCAGCGTTGTGGGGGGAGCCCCCTACGAGCAGTACTTC. Translation gives CSVVGGAPYEQYF.

Only a few counts were recorded for this clonotype. The chain combines TRBV19 with TRBJ1-1; D not certain. This CDR3 contains 12 residues. V lost 3 bases and J lost 5, with 7 bases in between. Germline V gene data show CDR1 as LNHDA and CDR2 as SQIVND (reference sequence). This CDR3 is CASSMGRTEAFF. Here the CDR3 DNA reads TGTGCCAGTAGTATGGGCAGGACTGAAGCTTTCTTT.

This clonotype was observed at least ten times. The rearrangement uses TRBV20-1 and TRBJ1-1; TRBD1 aligns across 8 bases. Per germline, CDR1 DFQATT and CDR2 SNEGSKA (reference sequence). This CDR3 region has 15 residues. With 8 bases clipped from V and 0 bases from J, the junction kept 11 bases outside the gene matches. For the CDR3, the DNA is TGCAGTCTCCTAGGACAGGGCGGGCTGAACACTGAAGCTTTCTTT. This translates into CSLLGQGGLNTEAFF.

J is TRBJ1-1 and V is TRBV20-1, with 7 bases matching TRBD1. Per germline, CDR1 DFQATT and CDR2 SNEGSKA (reference sequence). CDR3 length: 16 residues. V was pared by 0 bases and J by 1 base, with 8 bases of the junction left unmatched. The CDR3 sequence is CSARDIRGNPNTEAFF. The CDR3 bases are TGCAGTGCTAGAGATATCAGGGGGAACCCGAACACTGAAGCTTTCTTT.

This clonotype was observed a few times. This CDR3 is CASSIEKNTGELFF. DNA for the CDR3: TGTGCCAGTAGTATAGAGAAGAACACCGGGGAGCTGTTTTTT. The J gene is TRBJ2-2, the V gene TRBV19; unclear D gene. The CDR3 is made up of 14 amino acids. Germline assignment: CDR1 LNHDA and CDR2 SQIVND (reference sequence). V was shortened by 0 bases and J by 1 base, with 3 bases between the two germline ends.

In its sample, this clonotype was seen many times. This sequence joins TRBV6-2 or TRBV6-3 and TRBJ1-5; 7 positions agree with TRBD1. V lost 6 bases and J lost 2; bases outside the gene matches: 13. This CDR3 is built from 17 residues. The germline V gene has CDR1 MNHEY and CDR2 SVGEGT. In DNA form, the CDR3 reads TGTGCCAGCAGGGACAAAACAGGGGCGGCGGGCAATCAGCCCCAGCATTTT. Its protein product is CASRDKTGAAGNQPQHF.